One sample yielded the 8 T cell receptor beta chains listed below, sequenced in a study of CD8 T cells in ankylosing spondylitis. Each CDR3 protein is one row after TCRdb ran MiXCR on the 5' RACE reads. This table has 250,000 or so distinct CDR3 sequences, 9.5% to 12% appearing once. Sequencing used blood, either unsorted or a sorted T cell fraction (not recorded which). The receptor source for this set is a male donor with ankylosing spondylitis or in good health (not recorded which).

The sample holds many counts of this clonotype. This chain joins TRBV6-5 and TRBJ1-6; D remains unclear. Germline V gene sequence: CDR1 MNHEY, CDR2 SVGAGI. Trimming removed 1 base from V and 10 bases from J, with 11 bases in between. The CDR3 runs 14 residues. CDR3 DNA sequence: TGTGCCAGCAGTTACTGGGTTAGCGGGTCACCCCTCCACTTT. Protein product: CASSYWVSGSPLHF.

The chain uses TRBV6-1 and TRBJ2-1, with 12 bases that match TRBD1. Germline CDR1 reads MNHNS; CDR2 reads SASEGT. V dropped 6 bases and J dropped 0; count of bases not matched to a gene: 9. The CDR3 is made up of 18 amino acids. Here the CDR3 DNA reads TGTGCCAGCAGACCCGGGACAGGGGGCTTCTTCTCCTACAATGAGCAGTTCTTC. Translating gives CASRPGTGGFFSYNEQFF.

This clonotype has a count of ten or more. The chain joins TRBV5-1 to TRBJ2-3; 14 nucleotides line up with TRBD2. V was pared by 4 bases and J by 3 bases, with 10 bases of the junction left unmatched. CDR1 is SGHRS, CDR2 YFSETQ, per germline. The CDR3 length is 18 residues. Here the CDR3 DNA reads TGCGCCAGCAGCGGGAGGACTAGCGGGAGGACAAAAACAGATACGCAGTATTTT. Translation gives CASSGRTSGRTKTDTQYF.

This clonotype was seen only a few times. The rearrangement joins TRBV10-3 to TRBJ1-6; D gene unclear. V was shortened by 3 bases and J by 9 bases, with 12 bases between the two germline ends. Germline CDR1 and CDR2: ENHRY and SYGVKD. The CDR3 is 14 residues long. The DNA for the CDR3 is TGTGCCATCAGTGAAAAAGGGTTTGGTTCACCCCTCCACTTT. This codes for CAISEKGFGSPLHF.

V gene TRBV12-3 or TRBV12-4 combines with J gene TRBJ2-6, with TRBD2 as a possible D gene (6 bases). Between the trimmed V and J ends, which lost 6 bases and 0 bases, there was a span of 12 bases. The CDR3 spans 16 residues. DNA for the CDR3: TGTGCCAGCAGGGAGGGGTACGCCTCTGGGGCCAACGTCCTGACTTTC. This encodes CASREGYASGANVLTF.

Ten or more counts support this clonotype. The genes are TRBV5-1 and TRBJ1-4; TRBD1 matches at 7 bases. J lost 7 bases, V lost 4 bases, and 13 bases had no gene match. The CDR3 spans 16 residues. Germline assignment: CDR1 SGHRS and CDR2 YFSETQ. The CDR3 DNA is TGCGCCAGCAGCCTAAACGCCGGGACAGTGGGTGAAAAACTGTTTTTT. Protein: CASSLNAGTVGEKLFF.

The chain is built from TRBV5-1 and TRBJ1-1; possibly TRBD1 for D (5 bases). V lost 4 bases and J lost 0, with 13 bases in between. CDR3 length: 15 residues. The germline V gene has CDR1 SGHRS and CDR2 YFSETQ. For the CDR3, the DNA is TGCGCCAGCAGCCGGGGGTTACCCATGAACACTGAAGCTTTCTTT. The encoded protein is CASSRGLPMNTEAFF. Full variable domain (remainder filled in from reference TRBV5-1 and TRBJ1-1): KAGVTQTPRYLIKTRGQQVTLSCSPISGHRSVSWYQQTPGQGLQFLFEYFSETQRNKGNFPGRFSGRQFSNSRSEMNVSTLELGDSALYLCASSRGLPMNTEAFFGQGTRLTVV.

At least ten counts were recorded for this clonotype. V and J are TRBV5-1 and TRBJ2-7; 8 bases line up with TRBD2. Looked up from germline, CDR1 is SGHRS and CDR2 is YFSETQ. With 0 bases clipped from V and 0 bases from J, the junction kept 5 bases outside the gene matches. There are 16 residues in the CDR3. CDR3 nucleotide sequence: TGCGCCAGCAGCTTGGTCGTAGCGGGGAGCTCCTACGAGCAGTACTTC. Translating it yields CASSLVVAGSSYEQYF.